The entry that follows covers one TCR beta chain sequence. CDR3 size: 15 residues. The germline CDR1 and CDR2 sequences are MDHEN and SYDVKM. V dropped 6 bases and J dropped 6 bases, with 21 bases sitting between them. The sample comes from a study of CD8 T cells in Susac syndrome. Random hexamers primed reverse transcription of about 0.5 to 1 ug RNA. Coverage of TCR beta CDR3 amplification by immunoSEQ multiplex PCR extended to 54 Vbeta and 13 Jbeta. TCRdb itself ran the immunoSEQ multiplex PCR reads through MiXCR, one entry per CDR3 protein. The sample lists around 69,000 distinct CDR3 sequences; about 94% were seen once.

Sequences were obtained from CD8+ T cells from PBMCs. This TCR was recovered from a human donor with Susac syndrome. The V and J genes are TRBV28 and TRBJ2-7; D ambiguous. This CDR3 is CASSEIAGSGIEQYF. CDR3 bases: TGTGCCAGCAGCGAGATCGCCGGCAGTGGGATCGAGCAGTACTTC. The full variable domain, completed using reference TRBV28 and TRBJ2-7, is DVKVTQSSRYLVKRTGEKVFLECVQDMDHENMFWYRQDPGLGLRLIYFSYDVKMKEKGDIPEGYSVSREKKERFSLILESASTNQTSMYLCASSEIAGSGIEQYFGPGTRLTVT.